Listed here are 23 T cell receptor beta chains from one sample, sequenced in a study of neurological immune-mediated disorders. Via MiXCR, TCRdb re-called the 5' RACE reads, giving one row per CDR3 protein. This sample has approximately 89,000 distinct CDR3 sequences; 3.5% to 5.5% occur once, and the top ten carry 5.7%. The time point here: longitudinal time-point 3. The specimen sequenced was PBMCs. All receptors come from a woman aged 55-69 years with multiple sclerosis.

The chain recombines TRBV6-6 with TRBJ1-2; weak D call: TRBD1 (5 bases). Germline V gene sequence: CDR1 MNHNY, CDR2 SVGAGI (reference sequence). Trimming cost V 6 bases and J 6 bases, with 17 bases left between them. The CDR3 is 14 residues long. CDR3 loop: CASRWGGSDNGYTF. Here the CDR3 DNA reads TGTGCCAGCAGGTGGGGGGGATCGGACAATGGCTACACCTTC.

This clonotype was detected many times. This rearrangement joins TRBV7-2 to TRBJ1-2; 12 nucleotides align to TRBD1. V lost 3 bases, J lost 6 bases, and 5 bases stayed unmatched. Germline V gives CDR1 SGHTA, CDR2 FQGNSA. This CDR3 contains 15 residues. This chain's CDR3 is CASSFSGTGGHGYTF. DNA of the CDR3: TGTGCCAGCAGCTTTTCCGGGACAGGGGGCCATGGCTACACCTTC. Filled out from reference TRBV7-2 and TRBJ1-2, the complete variable domain reads GAGVSQSPSNKVTEKGKDVELRCDPISGHTALYWYRQSLGQGLEFLIYFQGNSAPDKSGLPSDRFSAERTGGSVSTLTIQRTQQEDSAVYLCASSFSGTGGHGYTFGSGTRLTVV.

This clonotype was seen ten or more times. V usage is TRBV29-1 and J usage is TRBJ1-1, with 8 bases that match TRBD1. Germline-derived CDR1 and CDR2 are SQVTM and ANQGSEA. The V and J ends lost 5 bases and 0 bases, in that order; junction bases with no gene match: 8. The CDR3 spans 15 residues. CDR3: CSVRTRQGMNTEAFF. DNA of the CDR3: TGCAGCGTTCGGACCAGACAGGGGATGAACACTGAAGCTTTCTTT. Full variable domain (rest looked up from reference TRBV29-1 and TRBJ1-1): SAVISQKPSRDICQRGTSLTIQCQVDSQVTMMFWYRQQPGQSLTLIATANQGSEATYESGFVIDKFPISRPNLTFSTLTVSNMSPEDSSIYLCSVRTRQGMNTEAFFGQGTRLTVV.

Ten or more counts support this clonotype. The J gene is TRBJ1-6, the V gene TRBV20-1, with unresolved D. CDR3 size: 14 residues. Germline assignment: CDR1 DFQATT and CDR2 SNEGSKA (reference sequence). Trimming took off 6 bases at V and 5 bases at J, with 14 bases between the two ends. CDR3 protein: CSAIDQPDNSPLHF. In DNA, the CDR3 is TGCAGTGCAATAGACCAACCCGATAATTCACCCCTCCACTTT.

This clonotype was detected many times. CDR3 residues: CASSLVMLSNEQFF. The CDR3 DNA sequence: TGTGCCAGCAGCTTAGTGATGCTTAGCAATGAGCAGTTCTTC. The V and J genes are TRBV7-6 and TRBJ2-1, with unresolved D. The CDR3 runs to 14 residues. The germline V gene encodes CDR1 SGHVS and CDR2 FNYEAQ. Between the trimmed V and J ends, which lost 1 base and 6 bases, there was a span of 10 bases.

This clonotype occurred many times. The chain recombines TRBV5-1 with TRBJ2-5; D is ambiguous. Looked up from germline, CDR1 is SGHRS and CDR2 is YFSETQ. This CDR3 has 14 residues. V lost 4 bases and J 1 base, leaving 11 bases between the germline ends. The chain's CDR3 is CASSERSGQETQYF. The CDR3 DNA follows: TGCGCCAGCAGCGAAAGGTCAGGCCAAGAGACCCAGTACTTC.

This clonotype was observed at least ten times. The rearrangement uses TRBV5-1 and TRBJ2-3, with a weak D call TRBD2 (6 bases). The CDR3 runs to 13 residues. V shed 4 bases and J shed 6 bases, with 12 bases lying between them. Germline CDR1 SGHRS, CDR2 YFSETQ. The CDR3 sequence: CASSDSSADTQYF. CDR3 sequence (DNA): TGCGCCAGCAGCGACTCTAGCGCCGATACGCAGTATTTT.

This clonotype has at least ten counts. The genes are TRBV5-1 and TRBJ2-3; D could derive from TRBD1 or TRBD2 (5 bases each). CDR3 size: 15 residues. Germline V gives CDR1 SGHRS, CDR2 YFSETQ. V was cut by 0 bases and J by 2 bases, with 10 bases left in between. The CDR3 is CASSLVGTLTDTQYF. Written as DNA, the CDR3 is TGCGCCAGCAGCTTGGTGGGGACCCTCACAGATACGCAGTATTTT.

This clonotype has a count of ten or more. The V call is TRBV20-1, the J call TRBJ2-1, with a possible D match to TRBD2 (6 bases). With 5 bases removed from V and 4 bases from J, the gap between germline ends came to 15 bases. Germline CDR1 is DFQATT and CDR2 is SNEGSKA (reference sequence). The CDR3 consists of 14 residues. The CDR3 DNA sequence: TGCAGTGCTCCGAGACCCGGGAGTTACAATGAGCAGTTCTTC. Translation: CSAPRPGSYNEQFF.

This clonotype was observed many times. The chain joins TRBV18 to TRBJ2-5; no clear D. The V end lost 4 bases, the J end lost 0 bases, and 3 bases lay between the germline ends. CDR3 length equals 12 residues. Germline V gene sequence: CDR1 KGHSH, CDR2 LQKENI. The CDR3 protein is CASSRYQETQYF. In nucleotides, the CDR3 is TGTGCCAGCTCACGATACCAAGAGACCCAGTACTTC.

This clonotype has ten or more counts. This sequence joins TRBV5-1 and TRBJ2-5, with 8 positions matching TRBD2. Per the germline V gene, CDR1 is SGHRS and CDR2 is YFSETQ. The ends lost 6 bases at V and 4 bases at J; junction bases unmatched: 5. The CDR3 has 13 amino acids. The DNA of the CDR3 is TGCGCCAGCAACGGGGGGGCTGGAGAGACCCAGTACTTC. Translation gives CASNGGAGETQYF.

Many counts were recorded for this clonotype. A much larger clone sits a single nucleotide away, making a read error possible. The V call is TRBV27, the J call TRBJ2-7; a possible D gene is TRBD2 (5 bases). The CDR3 has 14 residues. Per germline, CDR1 MNHEY and CDR2 SMNVEV (reference sequence). Trimming pared 0 bases from V and 5 bases from J, leaving 11 bases between. The CDR3 protein is CASSLSDRGNEQYF. The CDR3 region has the DNA TGTGCCAGCAGTTTATCTGATCGAGGGAACGAGCAGTACTTC.

In its sample, this clonotype was seen many times. The J gene is TRBJ2-7, the V gene TRBV5-1; D remains unclear. V lost 4 bases, J lost 2 bases, and 13 bases lay in between. Germline V gene sequence: CDR1 SGHRS, CDR2 YFSETQ. CDR3 length: 14 amino acids. The CDR3 sequence is CASSPADTAYEQYF. The DNA of the CDR3 is TGCGCCAGCAGCCCCGCAGACACGGCCTACGAGCAGTACTTC.

In its sample, this clonotype was seen many times. CDR3 sequence: CASSQVNPGIEQYF. CDR3 DNA: TGCGCCAGCAGCCAAGTCAACCCAGGGATCGAGCAGTACTTC. This sequence joins TRBV4-1 and TRBJ2-7, with a weak D call TRBD1 (5 bases). The CDR3 loop spans 14 amino acids. V was trimmed by 1 base and J by 6 bases, leaving 13 bases between them. CDR1 is MGHRA, CDR2 YSYEKL, per germline.

This clonotype was recorded many times. The chain has TRBV11-2 and TRBJ2-1; a possible D gene is TRBD2 (6 bases). CDR1 SGHAT and CDR2 FQNNGV come from the germline V gene. V was cut by 7 bases and J by 3 bases, with 16 bases left in between. This CDR3 is 15 amino acids long. The CDR3 DNA sequence: TGTGCCAGCACCTTGGTGGCGGGGTTCTACAATGAGCAGTTCTTC. This sequence encodes CASTLVAGFYNEQFF.

This clonotype was observed many times. The chain has TRBV6-6 and TRBJ2-7; D remains unclear. The CDR3 totals 13 residues. V was shortened by 7 bases and J by 2 bases, with 12 bases between the two germline ends. CDR1 and CDR2 (germline): MNHNY, SVGAGI (reference sequence). The CDR3 here is CASKEPSTYEQYF. The CDR3, as DNA: TGTGCCAGCAAGGAACCGTCCACCTACGAGCAGTACTTC.

The table lists this clonotype with many counts. The rearrangement links TRBV10-3 to TRBJ2-3; D remains unclear. The CDR3 sequence is 14 residues long. V shed 2 bases and J shed 5 bases, with 11 bases lying between them. The V gene's germline CDR1 is ENHRY and CDR2 SYGVKD. The DNA for the CDR3 is TGTGCCATCAGTGAGAGGAATCTACTAGATACGCAGTATTTT. Its translation is CAISERNLLDTQYF.

This clonotype was detected many times. The chain has TRBV4-2 and TRBJ2-1; TRBD2 matches at 7 bases. There are 23 residues in the CDR3. J was trimmed by 1 base and V by 2 bases; bases with no gene match: 26. Germline V gene data show CDR1 as LGHNA and CDR2 as YNFKEQ. CDR3 amino acids: CASSQLVPTWGTNTFRSYNEQFF. CDR3 nucleotide sequence: TGTGCCAGCAGCCAATTGGTCCCCACCTGGGGGACTAATACTTTTCGTTCCTACAATGAGCAGTTCTTC.

The table lists this clonotype with many counts. This chain uses TRBV6-5 with TRBJ2-3; no definite D call. Germline-derived CDR1 and CDR2 are MNHEY and SVGAGI. Deletions cut 6 bases from V and 0 bases from J, with 10 bases between. The CDR3 has 14 amino acids. CDR3 in amino acids: CASSTSASTDTQYF. CDR3 sequence (DNA): TGTGCCAGCAGCACAAGTGCTAGCACAGATACGCAGTATTTT.

The table lists this clonotype with many counts. V usage is TRBV20-1 and J usage is TRBJ2-2, with 8 bases that match TRBD1. This CDR3 has 14 residues. Losses at the gene ends were 6 bases for V and 3 bases for J; bases not matched to a gene: 6. The germline CDR1 and CDR2 sequences are DFQATT and SNEGSKA (reference sequence). CDR3 protein: CSARQGRYTGELFF. DNA for the CDR3: TGCAGTGCAAGACAGGGGAGATACACCGGGGAGCTGTTTTTT.

The gene calls are TRBV10-2 and TRBJ1-6, with D perhaps matching TRBD1 (5 bases). CDR1 and CDR2 from the germline V gene are WSHSY and SAAADI. V lost 9 bases to trimming and J lost 7 bases, with 13 bases between them. The CDR3 runs to 13 residues. The CDR3 sequence: CASLGATNSPLHF. CDR3 DNA sequence: TGCGCCAGTCTAGGGGCGACGAATTCACCCCTCCACTTT.

This clonotype was counted ten times or more. The chain has TRBV29-1 and TRBJ1-2, with TRBD1 as a possible D gene (6 bases). The germline V gene encodes CDR1 SQVTM and CDR2 ANQGSEA. V was clipped by 8 bases and J by 2 bases, with 18 bases between them. The CDR3 length is 14 residues. The CDR3 spells CSSKATGTNYGYTF. In nucleotides, the CDR3 is TGCAGCTCAAAAGCCACAGGGACCAACTATGGCTACACCTTC.

This clonotype has at least ten counts. V usage is TRBV18 and J usage is TRBJ2-3; 8 bases map to TRBD1. CDR1 is KGHSH, CDR2 LQKENI, per germline. The CDR3 consists of 13 residues. Trimming took 10 bases from V and 4 from J; bases not matched to a gene: 7. The chain's CDR3 is CATMPGGADTQYF. CDR3 nucleotides: TGTGCCACCATGCCAGGGGGCGCAGATACGCAGTATTTT.